This is a list of T cell receptor beta chains from one sample in a study of T cells in Graves' hyperthyroidism and ophthalmopathy. MiXCR, applied by TCRdb to the multiplex PCR reads, yields one record per CDR3 protein. The sample contains about 530,000 distinct CDR3 sequences, roughly 18% of which appear only once. The sequencing sample was made of blood. These receptors were taken from a young woman with Graves' ophthalmopathy. The CDR3 runs from the conserved cysteine through the conserved F or W. A D gene is named only where the DNA matches it firmly. Size is stated for part of the rows, as once, few or many counts, or as a class when the clone is expanded.

V gene	J gene	clone size	D gene	CDR3 protein	CDR3 DNA
TRBV15	TRBJ1-2	many	NA	CATSRDGKGDGYTF	TGTGCCACCAGCAGAGATGGAAAAGGGGATGGCTACACCTTC
TRBV30	TRBJ2-7	many	NA	CAAKGGAYEQYF	TGTGCCGCCAAGGGGGGGGCCTACGAGCAGTACTTC
TRBV9	TRBJ2-3	few	TRBD2	CASSVEGAGGTDTQYF	TGTGCCAGCAGCGTAGAAGGAGCGGGGGGCACAGATACGCAGTATTTT
TRBV6-2/TRBV6-3	TRBJ1-1	many	NA	CASQDLNTEAFF	TGTGCCAGCCAGGACTTGAACACTGAAGCTTTCTTT
TRBV28	TRBJ1-5	many	NA	CASSSPLGVGDQPQHF	TGTGCCAGCAGTTCTCCCCTGGGGGTAGGAGATCAGCCCCAGCATTTT
TRBV6-5	TRBJ1-5	many	NA	CASSYSGRGDQPQHF	TGTGCCAGCAGTTACTCTGGGAGGGGAGATCAGCCCCAGCATTTT
TRBV12-3/TRBV12-4	TRBJ2-1	NA	TRBD1	CASRGDRVDEQFF	TGTGCCAGCAGGGGGGACAGGGTCGATGAGCAGTTCTTC
TRBV6-2/TRBV6-3	TRBJ2-7	many	TRBD2	CASSPRVAGHLSSYEQYF	TGTGCCAGCAGCCCGCGGGTAGCGGGGCACCTATCTTCCTACGAGCAGTACTTC
TRBV27	TRBJ2-1	NA	NA	CASSLSASGNEQFF	TGTGCCAGCAGTTTATCGGCCTCGGGGAATGAGCAGTTCTTC
TRBV11-1	TRBJ1-1	many	TRBD1	CASSRDRGYTEAFF	TGTGCCAGCAGCCGGGACAGGGGATACACTGAAGCTTTCTTT
TRBV11-3	TRBJ1-1	NA	TRBD1	CASSSMRDRENTEAFF	TGTGCCAGCAGCTCAATGAGGGACAGGGAGAACACTGAAGCTTTCTTT
TRBV9	TRBJ2-1	NA	TRBD1	CASSAGRTGQSYNEQFF	TGTGCCAGCAGCGCCGGTAGGACAGGTCAGTCCTACAATGAGCAGTTCTTC
TRBV29-1	TRBJ1-2	many	TRBD1	CSVEDWAGGSYGYTF	TGCAGCGTTGAAGATTGGGCAGGGGGTTCCTATGGCTACACCTTC
TRBV4-2	TRBJ1-6	few	NA	CASSQVSGGRRVNSPLHF	TGTGCCAGCAGCCAAGTCAGTGGCGGGCGCAGGGTTAATTCACCCCTCCACTTT
TRBV29-1	TRBJ2-7	many	TRBD2	CSVEDHARGVREQYF	TGCAGCGTTGAAGATCACGCGCGGGGGGTTCGGGAGCAGTACTTC
TRBV29-1	TRBJ2-7	NA	TRBD2	CSAELAGGPSDYERYF	TGCAGCGCCGAACTAGCGGGGGGGCCTTCTGACTACGAGCGGTACTTC
TRBV5-1	TRBJ1-1	NA	TRBD1	CASSQGQGAGDVTEAFF	TGCGCCAGCAGCCAGGGACAGGGGGCAGGGGATGTTACTGAAGCTTTCTTT
TRBV12-5	TRBJ1-1	few	NA	CASAGTSNTEAFF	TGTGCTAGTGCAGGGACATCGAACACTGAAGCTTTCTTT
TRBV6-1	TRBJ1-1	few	NA	CASSWVGGLSTEAFF	TGTGCCAGCAGTTGGGTCGGGGGGTTGAGTACTGAAGCTTTCTTT
TRBV9	TRBJ1-1	many	NA	CASSVATGFMNTEAFF	TGTGCCAGCAGCGTAGCAACAGGTTTCATGAACACTGAAGCTTTCTTT
TRBV29-1	TRBJ2-1	NA	NA	CSVETRDLDNEQFF	TGCAGCGTTGAGACAAGGGATCTTGACAATGAGCAGTTCTTC
TRBV12-3/TRBV12-4	TRBJ2-3	many	NA	CASRLGSWTNEGTDTQYF	TGTGCCAGCAGGTTAGGGTCTTGGACCAACGAAGGCACAGATACGCAGTATTTT
TRBV15	TRBJ2-7	few	NA	CATSTQISNEQYF	TGTGCCACCAGCACACAAATCAGCAACGAGCAGTACTTC
TRBV28	TRBJ2-7	many	TRBD1	CASSLLRTGEISSYEQYF	TGTGCCAGCAGTTTATTAAGGACAGGGGAGATTAGCTCCTACGAGCAGTACTTC
TRBV30	TRBJ2-7	many	NA	CAWSVRYEQYF	TGTGCCTGGAGTGTGCGGTACGAGCAGTACTTC
TRBV2	TRBJ2-5	many	NA	CASSPDGRRETQYF	TGTGCCAGCAGCCCGGACGGGCGTCGGGAGACCCAGTACTTC
TRBV6-1	TRBJ2-3	few	TRBD2	CASSQIAGAPDTQYF	TGTGCCAGCAGTCAAATAGCGGGAGCGCCCGATACGCAGTATTTT
TRBV28	TRBJ2-7	few	TRBD2	CASSLPSLAAYEQYF	TGTGCCAGCAGTTTACCTTCGCTAGCGGCCTACGAGCAGTACTTC
TRBV11-2	TRBJ2-7	many	NA	CASREPGRAPYEQYF	TGTGCCAGCAGGGAGCCGGGACGGGCACCATACGAGCAGTACTTC
TRBV5-8	TRBJ2-2	NA	NA	CASSLTPGELFF	TGTGCCAGCAGCTTGACCCCCGGGGAGCTGTTTTTT
TRBV9	TRBJ1-4	NA	NA	CASSVDGTTNEKLFF	TGTGCCAGCAGCGTAGATGGGACAACTAATGAAAAACTGTTTTTT
TRBV27	TRBJ2-7	many	NA	CASSSYGGSYEQYF	TGTGCCAGCAGTTCTTACGGGGGATCCTACGAGCAGTACTTC
TRBV19	TRBJ1-1	few	NA	CASNIPRNTEAFF	TGTGCCAGTAACATCCCACGGAACACTGAAGCTTTCTTT
TRBV7-3	TRBJ2-1	many	TRBD2	CASSWGLLNEQFF	TGTGCCAGCAGCTGGGGACTACTCAATGAGCAGTTCTTC
TRBV3-1	TRBJ2-3	NA	NA	CASSEEQGTDTQYF	TGTGCCAGCAGTGAAGAGCAGGGTACAGATACGCAGTATTTT
TRBV7-8	TRBJ2-5	many	NA	CASSLIGEGVEETQYF	TGTGCCAGCAGCTTGATTGGTGAGGGGGTTGAGGAGACCCAGTACTTC
TRBV4-1	TRBJ2-2	many	NA	CASSQGYSELNTGELFF	TGCGCCAGCAGCCAAGGTTACTCCGAATTGAACACCGGGGAGCTGTTTTTT
TRBV5-1	TRBJ2-1	few	TRBD1	CASSSRQGASEQFF	TGCGCCAGCAGTTCTCGACAGGGGGCGAGTGAGCAGTTCTTC
TRBV27	TRBJ2-1	many	NA	CASSLIMGDNEQFF	TGTGCCAGCAGTTTAATAATGGGAGACAATGAGCAGTTCTTC
TRBV12-3/TRBV12-4	TRBJ2-1	NA	NA	CASSHKLRDYNEQFF	TGTGCCAGCAGCCATAAGCTACGGGATTACAATGAGCAGTTCTTC
TRBV19	TRBJ1-4	NA	NA	CASSRPSNGVGEKLFF	TGTGCCAGTAGTCGGCCAAGCAACGGTGTAGGTGAAAAACTGTTTTTT
TRBV2	TRBJ2-3	once	NA	CASSEAQYF	TGTGCCAGCAGTGAAGCGCAGTATTTT
TRBV28	TRBJ2-5	many	TRBD2	CASSFSSGRIGETQYF	TGTGCCAGCAGTTTTTCTAGCGGGAGGATTGGGGAGACCCAGTACTTC
TRBV28	TRBJ2-5	many	TRBD1	CASSYTGVSATQYF	TGTGCCAGCAGCTACACAGGGGTTTCGGCGACCCAGTACTTC
TRBV7-9	TRBJ1-1	few	TRBD1	CASSFATGTAVMNTEAFF	TGTGCCAGCAGCTTCGCGACCGGGACAGCGGTCATGAACACTGAAGCTTTCTTT
TRBV30	TRBJ1-1	many	NA	CAWSAGMNTEAFF	TGTGCCTGGAGTGCAGGGATGAACACTGAAGCTTTCTTT
TRBV6-1	TRBJ2-3	NA	TRBD1	CASRSGTGGSDTQYF	TGTGCCAGCAGGAGCGGGACAGGGGGTTCAGATACGCAGTATTTT
TRBV30	TRBJ2-1	few	NA	CAWGTTSYNEQFF	TGTGCCTGGGGAACGACTAGCTACAATGAGCAGTTCTTC
TRBV10-3	TRBJ2-3	many	TRBD2	CAISDGLAATSTDTQYF	TGTGCCATCAGTGATGGACTAGCGGCGACTAGCACAGATACGCAGTATTTT
TRBV29-1	TRBJ2-3	NA	TRBD2	CSAAAGGISTDTQYF	TGCAGTGCTGCCGCGGGGGGGATCAGCACAGATACGCAGTATTTT
TRBV4-1	TRBJ2-7	few	NA	CASSQDGTPSYEQYF	TGCGCCAGCAGCCAAGACGGGACACCCTCCTACGAGCAGTACTTC
TRBV6-1	TRBJ2-7	NA	NA	CASRDDLYEQYF	TGTGCCAGCAGGGACGATTTATACGAGCAGTACTTC
TRBV7-9	TRBJ2-1	NA	TRBD2	CASSLTSGSRSEQFF	TGTGCCAGCAGCTTGACCAGCGGGAGTCGAAGTGAGCAGTTCTTC
TRBV30	TRBJ1-6	few	NA	CAWSSHRDSPLHF	TGTGCCTGGAGTTCCCACCGGGATTCACCCCTCCACTTT
TRBV13	TRBJ1-1	many	NA	CASSRQLYPEAFF	TGTGCCAGCAGCAGACAGTTATATCCTGAAGCTTTCTTT
TRBV2	TRBJ1-6	many	NA	CAIRDGVNSPLHF	TGTGCCATTCGGGACGGGGTTAATTCACCCCTCCACTTT
TRBV6-5	TRBJ1-5	NA	NA	CASSYLNPGNQPQHF	TGTGCCAGCAGTTATTTGAACCCGGGCAATCAGCCCCAGCATTTT
TRBV9	TRBJ2-1	many	NA	CASSVVGSSSEQFF	TGTGCCAGCAGCGTAGTTGGGAGTTCGAGTGAGCAGTTCTTC
TRBV20-1	TRBJ1-2	few	TRBD1	CSAREGNRGAGDGYTF	TGCAGTGCTAGAGAGGGGAACAGGGGGGCGGGGGATGGCTACACCTTC
TRBV19	TRBJ2-7	many	TRBD1	CASSIGDRVSYEQYF	TGTGCCAGTAGTATTGGGGACAGAGTCTCCTACGAGCAGTACTTC